Presented here are 10 T cell receptor beta chains from one specimen sequenced in a study of CD8 T cells in ankylosing spondylitis. TCRdb redid the calling of the 5' RACE reads with MiXCR, one entry per CDR3 protein. The sample yields 250,000 to 300,000 distinct CDR3 sequences, 20% seen once. The sequenced sample consisted of blood, either unsorted or a sorted T cell fraction (not recorded which). The receptors were gathered from a male donor with ankylosing spondylitis or in good health (not recorded which).

V gene TRBV10-3 combines with J gene TRBJ2-1, with D perhaps matching TRBD1 (7 bases). The CDR3 extends over 16 amino acids. Trimming removed 3 bases from V and 9 bases from J, with 21 bases in between. Per the germline V gene, CDR1 is ENHRY and CDR2 is SYGVKD. The CDR3 spells CAISEFDRVMGGEQFF. CDR3 DNA: TGTGCCATCAGTGAATTCGACAGGGTGATGGGGGGTGAGCAGTTCTTC.

The chain is built from TRBV6-1 and TRBJ2-5; D is ambiguous. Deletions cut 10 bases from V and 5 bases from J, with 5 bases between. The CDR3 covers 9 residues. CDR1 is MNHNS, CDR2 SASEGT, per germline. CDR3 sequence: CATRETQYF. The CDR3 DNA reads TGTGCCACTCGGGAGACCCAGTACTTC.

The sample holds a few counts of this clonotype. This chain uses TRBV12-3 or TRBV12-4 with TRBJ1-5; D is undetermined. Trimming stripped 4 bases from V and 4 bases from J, with 14 bases between. This CDR3 comprises 15 residues. The CDR3 bases are TGTGCCAGCAGTTCTGAGCAGGCTAGTAATCAGCCCCAGCATTTT. Protein product: CASSSEQASNQPQHF.

This clonotype was detected only a few times. This sequence joins TRBV12-3 or TRBV12-4 and TRBJ1-3, with a weak D call TRBD1 (6 bases). The ends were cut back, 4 bases at V and 4 bases at J, with 20 bases in the middle. The CDR3 totals 17 residues. CDR3 loop: CASSSVQRGGEGNTIYF. As DNA, the CDR3 is TGTGCCAGCAGTTCGGTCCAGAGAGGGGGAGAAGGAAACACCATATATTTT.

This clonotype was recorded many times. The chain employs TRBV9 and TRBJ2-1; 12 nucleotides match TRBD2. Trimming removed 3 bases from V and 6 bases from J; junction bases left unmatched: 7. CDR1 is SGDLS and CDR2 is YYNGEE in the germline V gene. The CDR3 is 16 residues long. In DNA, the CDR3 is TGTGCCAGCAGCGCCCCGACTAGCGGGAGCGTCAATGAGCAGTTCTTC. Protein product: CASSAPTSGSVNEQFF.

The chain couples TRBV4-1 to TRBJ2-3, with 9 bases fitting TRBD2. CDR3 length: 17 residues. Losses at the gene ends were 4 bases for V and 0 bases for J; bases not matched to a gene: 8. Germline CDR1 MGHRA, CDR2 YSYEKL. CDR3 DNA: TGCGCCAGCAGCCCCTCGAGCGGGAGGTCTAGCACAGATACGCAGTATTTT. Protein: CASSPSSGRSSTDTQYF.

This clonotype was observed at least ten times. The chain is built from TRBV20-1 and TRBJ2-1; 11 positions match TRBD2. The CDR3 loop spans 15 amino acids. CDR1 is DFQATT and CDR2 is SNEGSKA in the germline V gene (reference sequence). With 5 bases clipped from V and 1 base from J, the junction kept 4 bases outside the gene matches. CDR3 protein: CSAQGLAVSYNEQFF. The CDR3 DNA reads TGCAGTGCTCAGGGACTAGCGGTATCCTACAATGAGCAGTTCTTC.

For this clonotype: Possible read error: a much larger clone is one base away. J is TRBJ1-4 and V is TRBV9; maybe TRBD1 (5 bases). Per the germline V gene, CDR1 is SGDLS and CDR2 is YYNGEE. This CDR3 has 14 residues. The CDR3 DNA sequence: TGTGCCAACAGCAATGGGGCTGGGAATGAAAAACTGTTTTTT. Encoded protein: CANSNGAGNEKLFF.

This clonotype was detected many times. The chain couples TRBV7-3 to TRBJ1-1; the D is unclear. Germline V gives CDR1 SGHTA, CDR2 FQGTGA. CDR3 length: 13 amino acids. Deletions cut 0 bases from V and 1 base from J, with 3 bases between. The CDR3 nucleotides are TGTGCCAGCAGCTTAACGAGGAACACTGAAGCTTTCTTT. Its protein is CASSLTRNTEAFF.

This sequence joins TRBV13 and TRBJ2-1; 11 positions match TRBD2. CDR3 length: 16 residues. CDR1 and CDR2 from the germline V gene are PRHDT and FYEKMQ (reference sequence). The J segment lost 6 bases and the V segment lost 2 bases, leaving 6 bases of the junction unmatched. In DNA, the CDR3 is TGTGCCAGCAGCTTAAGTACTAGCGGGAGTGGCAATGAGCAGTTCTTC. Residues: CASSLSTSGSGNEQFF.